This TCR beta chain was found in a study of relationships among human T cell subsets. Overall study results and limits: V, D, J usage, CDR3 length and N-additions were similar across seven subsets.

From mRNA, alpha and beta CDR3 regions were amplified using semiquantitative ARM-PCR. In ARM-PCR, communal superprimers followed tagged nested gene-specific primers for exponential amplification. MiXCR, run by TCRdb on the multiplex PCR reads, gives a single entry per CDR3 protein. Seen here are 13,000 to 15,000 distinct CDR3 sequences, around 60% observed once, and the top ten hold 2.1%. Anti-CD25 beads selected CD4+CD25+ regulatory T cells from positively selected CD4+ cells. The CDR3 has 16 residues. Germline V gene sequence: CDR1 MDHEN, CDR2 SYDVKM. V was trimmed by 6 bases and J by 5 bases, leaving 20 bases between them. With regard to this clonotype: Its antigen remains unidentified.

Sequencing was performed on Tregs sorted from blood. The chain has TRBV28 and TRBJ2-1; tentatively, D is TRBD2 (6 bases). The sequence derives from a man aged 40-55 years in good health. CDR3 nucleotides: TGTGCCAGCAGCGGAACCCTGCGCACGGGAGACAATGAGCAGTTCTTC. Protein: CASSGTLRTGDNEQFF. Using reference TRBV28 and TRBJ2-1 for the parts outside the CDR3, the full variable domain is DVKVTQSSRYLVKRTGEKVFLECVQDMDHENMFWYRQDPGLGLRLIYFSYDVKMKEKGDIPEGYSVSREKKERFSLILESASTNQTSMYLCASSGTLRTGDNEQFFGPGTRLTVL.